This TCR beta chain emerged from a study of T cells in Graves' hyperthyroidism and ophthalmopathy. The CDR3 is 13 residues long. CDR1 is DFQATT and CDR2 is SNEGSKA in the germline V gene (reference sequence). Trimming took 6 bases from V and 7 from J; bases not matched to a gene: 6. With respect to this clonotype: Its target is unknown.

Notes on the study in general: Ophthalmopathy, which appeared later, was predicted by the model a median 6.5 months before onset.

Amplification targeted TCR beta CDR3 regions from RNA transcripts. When the TCR CDR3 underwent first-round RT-PCR, the HTBI primer set was used. TCRdb re-analysed the multiplex PCR reads in MiXCR, keeping a single row per CDR3 protein. Here the sample spans 550,000 to 700,000 distinct CDR3 sequences, around 45% being singletons. This clonotype was obtained from an adult woman with Graves' disease, either hyperthyroidism or ophthalmopathy (not recorded which). The sample taken for sequencing was peripheral blood or thyroid tissue (not recorded which). V usage is TRBV20-1 and J usage is TRBJ1-6, with 7 bases that match TRBD1. The CDR3 sequence: CSATRQGNSPLHF. CDR3 coding DNA: TGCAGTGCAACCCGACAGGGCAATTCACCCCTCCACTTT.